The text below deals with one T cell receptor beta chain. Its antigen is currently unknown. The PCR had 60 Vbeta and 13 Jbeta primers. The authors' processing: Unique TCR beta chains totaled roughly 80 million in a later count, with roughly 11 million of them shared. Method: immunoSEQ multiplex PCR; TCRdb's copy keeps in-frame clones and lacks some. For V, J and clone size, that table is used; D and trimming come from the DNA. The sample carries around 130,000 clones, about 80% recorded once. The source of the sample is a study of cytomegalovirus exposure and HLA in healthy donors. General observations from the study: The CMV antigen specificity of a few CMV-associated chains was confirmed through in vitro analysis.

Regarding donors, all were healthy bone marrow donors. Despite likely unrecorded immune exposures, the donors were nominally healthy at the time of sampling. Germline assignment: CDR1 SGDLS and CDR2 YYNGEE. The CDR3 runs to 16 residues. Unmatched junction bases numbered 11, after V lost 4 bases and J lost 2 bases. The clonotype originates from a woman aged 40 to 55 in good health and CMV-seronegative. The chain uses TRBV9 and TRBJ2-7, with 8 bases lining up with TRBD2. The sample was PBMCs. The CDR3 DNA is TGTGCCAGCAGCCCCCGAGTGAGCGGGGGTCCCTACGAGCAGTACTTC. Protein sequence: CASSPRVSGGPYEQYF.